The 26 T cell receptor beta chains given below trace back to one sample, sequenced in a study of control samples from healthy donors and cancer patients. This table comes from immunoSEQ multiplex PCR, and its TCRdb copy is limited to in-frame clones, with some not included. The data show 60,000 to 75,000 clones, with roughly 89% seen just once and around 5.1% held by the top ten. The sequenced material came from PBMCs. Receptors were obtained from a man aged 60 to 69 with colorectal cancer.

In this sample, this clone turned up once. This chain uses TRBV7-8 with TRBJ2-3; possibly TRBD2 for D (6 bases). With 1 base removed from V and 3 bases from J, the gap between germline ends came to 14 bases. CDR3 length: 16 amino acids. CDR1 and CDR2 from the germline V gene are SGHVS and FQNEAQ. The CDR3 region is CASSLVAGSGTDTQYF. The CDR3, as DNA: TGTGCCAGCAGCTTAGTCGCGGGAAGCGGAACAGATACGCAGTATTTT.

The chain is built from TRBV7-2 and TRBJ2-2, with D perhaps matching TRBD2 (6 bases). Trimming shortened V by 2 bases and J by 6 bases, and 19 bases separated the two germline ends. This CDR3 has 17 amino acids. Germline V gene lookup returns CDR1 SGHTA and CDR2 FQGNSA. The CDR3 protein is CASSLTPRRGSAGELFF. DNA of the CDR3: TGTGCCAGCAGCTTAACCCCGAGGCGGGGAAGTGCCGGGGAGCTGTTTTTT.

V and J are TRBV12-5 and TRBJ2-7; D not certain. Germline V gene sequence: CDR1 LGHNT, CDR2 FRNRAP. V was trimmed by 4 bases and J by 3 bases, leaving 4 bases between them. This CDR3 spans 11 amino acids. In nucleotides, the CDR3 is TGTGCTAGTGGTTCGCACTACGAGCAGTACTTC. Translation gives CASGSHYEQYF.

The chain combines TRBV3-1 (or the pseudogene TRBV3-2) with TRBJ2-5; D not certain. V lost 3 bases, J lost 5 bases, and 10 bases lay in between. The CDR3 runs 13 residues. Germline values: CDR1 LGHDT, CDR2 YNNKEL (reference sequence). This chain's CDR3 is CASSHSVSETQYF. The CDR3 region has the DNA TGTGCCAGCAGCCATAGTGTTTCCGAGACCCAGTACTTC.

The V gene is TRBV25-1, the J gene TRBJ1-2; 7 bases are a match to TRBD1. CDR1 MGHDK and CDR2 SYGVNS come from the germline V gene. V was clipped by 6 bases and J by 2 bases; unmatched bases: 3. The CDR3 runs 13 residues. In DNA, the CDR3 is TGTGCCAGCAGCCTGGGACAGAACTATGGCTACACCTTC. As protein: CASSLGQNYGYTF.

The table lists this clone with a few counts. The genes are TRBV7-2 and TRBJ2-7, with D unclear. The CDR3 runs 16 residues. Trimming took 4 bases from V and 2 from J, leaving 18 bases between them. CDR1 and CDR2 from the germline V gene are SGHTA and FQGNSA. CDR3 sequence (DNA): TGTGCCAGCAGCTCATCCGGAAGTTTATGGGCCTACGAGCAGTACTTC. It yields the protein CASSSSGSLWAYEQYF.

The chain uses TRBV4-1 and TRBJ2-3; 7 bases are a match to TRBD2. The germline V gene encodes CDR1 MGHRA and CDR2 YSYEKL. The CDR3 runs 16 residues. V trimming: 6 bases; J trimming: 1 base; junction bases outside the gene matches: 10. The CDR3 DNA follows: TGCGCCAGCAGTATCAGTTCCAGCGGGGGCACAGATACGCAGTATTTT. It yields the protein CASSISSSGGTDTQYF.

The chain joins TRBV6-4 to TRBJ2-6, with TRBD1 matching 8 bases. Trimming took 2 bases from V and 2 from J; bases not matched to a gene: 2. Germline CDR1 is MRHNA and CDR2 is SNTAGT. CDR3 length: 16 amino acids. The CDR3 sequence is CASSDTGGAGANVLTF. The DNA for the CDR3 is TGTGCCAGCAGTGACACAGGGGGAGCTGGGGCCAACGTCCTGACTTTC.

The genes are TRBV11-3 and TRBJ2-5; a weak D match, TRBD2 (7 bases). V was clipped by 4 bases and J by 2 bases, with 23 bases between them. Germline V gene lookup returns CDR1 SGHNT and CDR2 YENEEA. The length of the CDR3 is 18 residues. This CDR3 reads CASSYFYVFGGPQETQYF. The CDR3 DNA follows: TGTGCCAGCAGCTACTTTTACGTCTTCGGGGGGCCTCAAGAGACCCAGTACTTC.

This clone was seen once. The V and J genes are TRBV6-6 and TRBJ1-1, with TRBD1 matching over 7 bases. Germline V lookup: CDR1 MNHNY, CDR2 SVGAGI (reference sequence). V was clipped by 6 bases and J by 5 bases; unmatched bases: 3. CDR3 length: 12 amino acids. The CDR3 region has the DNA TGTGCCAGCAGAGCAGGGGGTACTGAAGCTTTCTTT. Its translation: CASRAGGTEAFF.

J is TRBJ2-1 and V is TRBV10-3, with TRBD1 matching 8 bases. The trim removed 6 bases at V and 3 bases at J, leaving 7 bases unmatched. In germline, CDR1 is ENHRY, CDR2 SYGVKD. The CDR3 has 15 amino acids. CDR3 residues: CAIRDWTGYYNEQFF. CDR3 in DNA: TGTGCCATCAGGGACTGGACAGGGTACTACAATGAGCAGTTCTTC.

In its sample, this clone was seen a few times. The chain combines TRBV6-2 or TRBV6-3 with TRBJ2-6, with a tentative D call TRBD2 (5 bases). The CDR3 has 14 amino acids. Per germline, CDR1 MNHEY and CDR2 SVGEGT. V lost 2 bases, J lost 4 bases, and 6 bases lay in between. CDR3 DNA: TGTGCCAGCAGTTACGGGGAGGGGGCCAACGTCCTGACTTTC. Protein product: CASSYGEGANVLTF.

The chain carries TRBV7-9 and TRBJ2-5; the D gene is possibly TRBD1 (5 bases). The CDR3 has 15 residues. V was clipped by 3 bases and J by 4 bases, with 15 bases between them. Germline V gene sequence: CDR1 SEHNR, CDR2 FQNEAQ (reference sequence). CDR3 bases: TGTGCCAGCAGCTTCCGGGCCCCTAGGGGAGAGACCCAGTACTTC. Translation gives CASSFRAPRGETQYF.

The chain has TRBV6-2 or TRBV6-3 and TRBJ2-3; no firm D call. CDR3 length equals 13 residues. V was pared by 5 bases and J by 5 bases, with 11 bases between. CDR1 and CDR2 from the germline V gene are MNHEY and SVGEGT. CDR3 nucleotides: TGTGCCAGCAGTCGGATCTTTGGAGATACGCAGTATTTT. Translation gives CASSRIFGDTQYF.

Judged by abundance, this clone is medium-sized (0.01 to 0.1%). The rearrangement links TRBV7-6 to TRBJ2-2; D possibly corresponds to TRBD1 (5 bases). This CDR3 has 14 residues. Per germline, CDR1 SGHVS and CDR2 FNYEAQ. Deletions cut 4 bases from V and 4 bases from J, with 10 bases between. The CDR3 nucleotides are TGTGCCAGCAGCTCTACTCAGGGCACCGGGGAGCTGTTTTTT. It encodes CASSSTQGTGELFF.

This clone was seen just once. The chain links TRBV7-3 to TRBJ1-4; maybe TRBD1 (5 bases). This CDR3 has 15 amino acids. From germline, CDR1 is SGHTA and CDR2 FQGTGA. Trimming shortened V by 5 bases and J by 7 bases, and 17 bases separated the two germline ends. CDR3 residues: CASSPGQGSGEKLFF. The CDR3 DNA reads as TGTGCCAGCAGCCCAGGACAAGGGTCGGGTGAAAAACTGTTTTTT.

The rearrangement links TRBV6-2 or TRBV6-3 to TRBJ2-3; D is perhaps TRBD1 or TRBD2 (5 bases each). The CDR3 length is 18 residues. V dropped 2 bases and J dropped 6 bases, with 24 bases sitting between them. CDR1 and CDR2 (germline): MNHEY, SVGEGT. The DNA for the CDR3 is TGTGCCAGCAGTTACCCTATACCCCGGGACCGAATGACGGATACGCAGTATTTT. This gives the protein CASSYPIPRDRMTDTQYF.

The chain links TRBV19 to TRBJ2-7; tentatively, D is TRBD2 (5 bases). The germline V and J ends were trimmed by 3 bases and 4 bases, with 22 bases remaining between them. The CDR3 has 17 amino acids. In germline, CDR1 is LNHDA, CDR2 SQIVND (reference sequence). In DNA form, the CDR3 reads TGTGCCAGTAGTATGGGGAGCGGAGGTGACTTCCGATACGAGCAGTACTTC. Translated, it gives CASSMGSGGDFRYEQYF.

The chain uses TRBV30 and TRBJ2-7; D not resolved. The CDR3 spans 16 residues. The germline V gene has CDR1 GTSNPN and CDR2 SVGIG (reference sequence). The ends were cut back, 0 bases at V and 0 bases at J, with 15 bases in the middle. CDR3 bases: TGTGCCTGGAGTGTACGACTGGTTTTAAGCTCCTACGAGCAGTACTTC. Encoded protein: CAWSVRLVLSSYEQYF.

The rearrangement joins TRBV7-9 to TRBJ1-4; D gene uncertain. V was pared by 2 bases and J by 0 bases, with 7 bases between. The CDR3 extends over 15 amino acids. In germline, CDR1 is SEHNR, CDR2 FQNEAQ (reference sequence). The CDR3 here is CASSLTRTTNEKLFF. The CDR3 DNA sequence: TGTGCCAGCAGCTTAACGCGTACAACTAATGAAAAACTGTTTTTT.

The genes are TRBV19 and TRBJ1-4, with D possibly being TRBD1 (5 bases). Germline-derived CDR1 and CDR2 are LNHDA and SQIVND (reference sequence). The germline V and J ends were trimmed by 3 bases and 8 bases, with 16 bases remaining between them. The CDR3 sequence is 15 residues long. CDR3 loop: CASSIGGRGEEKLFF. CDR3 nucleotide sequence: TGTGCCAGTAGTATTGGGGGACGGGGGGAGGAAAAACTGTTTTTT.

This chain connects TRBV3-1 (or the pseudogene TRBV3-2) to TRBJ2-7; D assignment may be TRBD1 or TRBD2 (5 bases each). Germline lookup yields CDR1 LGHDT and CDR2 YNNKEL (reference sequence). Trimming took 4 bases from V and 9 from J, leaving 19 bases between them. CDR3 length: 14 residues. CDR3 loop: CASSPPPGPGGQYF. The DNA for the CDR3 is TGTGCCAGCAGCCCTCCCCCGGGACCGGGCGGGCAGTACTTC.

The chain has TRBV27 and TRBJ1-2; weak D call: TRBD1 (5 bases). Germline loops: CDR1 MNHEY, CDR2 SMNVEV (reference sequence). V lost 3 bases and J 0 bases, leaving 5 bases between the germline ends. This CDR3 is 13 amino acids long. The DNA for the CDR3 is TGTGCCAGCAGTTTCAGGGCTAACTATGGCTACACCTTC. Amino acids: CASSFRANYGYTF.

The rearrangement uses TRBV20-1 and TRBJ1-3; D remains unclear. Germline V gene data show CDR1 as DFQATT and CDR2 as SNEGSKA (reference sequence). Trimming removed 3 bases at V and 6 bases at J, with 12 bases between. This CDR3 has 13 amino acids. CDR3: CSASARALNTIYF. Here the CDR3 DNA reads TGCAGTGCTAGTGCTCGGGCCCTAAACACCATATATTTT.

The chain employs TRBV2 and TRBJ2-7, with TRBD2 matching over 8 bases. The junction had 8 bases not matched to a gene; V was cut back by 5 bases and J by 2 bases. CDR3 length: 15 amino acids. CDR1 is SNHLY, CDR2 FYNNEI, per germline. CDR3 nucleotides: TGTGCCAGCAGTTTATTGCGGGGGGCACCCTACGAGCAGTACTTC. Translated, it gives CASSLLRGAPYEQYF.

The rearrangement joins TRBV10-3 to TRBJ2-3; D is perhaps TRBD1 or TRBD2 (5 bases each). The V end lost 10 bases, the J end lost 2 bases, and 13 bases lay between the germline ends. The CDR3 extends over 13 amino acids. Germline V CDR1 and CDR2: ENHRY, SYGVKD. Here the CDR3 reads CANGDGSTDTQYF. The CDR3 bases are TGTGCCAACGGGGACGGATCCACAGATACGCAGTATTTT.